The clone carrying this T cell receptor beta chain has only one observation. The data were obtained in a study of blood T cell repertoires in COVID-19. Study-wide context: Sources were T cells, B-cell-depleted T cells, or PBMCs; the material itself was cDNA or gDNA.

Produced via immunoSEQ multiplex PCR; TCRdb's table is partial and in-frame only. Of roughly 260,000 clones listed, around 87% are singletons. The participants were between about 18 and 90 years old and came from 20 to 30 US areas. The sequence was obtained from a woman younger than 45 with acute COVID-19. The sequenced sample consisted of PBMCs or T cells enriched from blood (not recorded which).

Here the CDR3 DNA reads TGTGCCAGCGGTCGTGAGAGCATTCAGTACTTC. It is translated as CASGRESIQYF. The V call is TRBV6-5, the J call TRBJ2-4; D remains unclear. Trimming took off 8 bases at V and 9 bases at J, with 11 bases between the two ends. The CDR3 runs 11 residues. The germline V gene encodes CDR1 MNHEY and CDR2 SVGAGI.